These 20 T cell receptor beta chains were all obtained from the same sample, sequenced in a study of T cells in Graves' hyperthyroidism and ophthalmopathy. Researchers amplified the TCR beta CDR3 regions from RNA transcripts. The TCR CDR3 first-round RT-PCR relied on the HTBI primer set. TCRdb independently ran MiXCR on the multiplex PCR reads; one entry per CDR3 protein. The data contain approximately 590,000 distinct CDR3 sequences, 15% to 17% of them seen just once; the ten biggest clones take up approximately 7.4%. Sequenced input: blood. Source of these receptors: a woman aged 30 to 39 with Graves' hyperthyroidism.

The V and J genes are TRBV6-1 and TRBJ2-7; either TRBD1 or TRBD2 may fit D (6 bases each). This CDR3 is 14 amino acids long. V was shortened by 7 bases and J by 2 bases, with 15 bases between the two germline ends. Per the germline V gene, CDR1 is MNHNS and CDR2 is SASEGT. The CDR3: CASKGGVITYEQYF. The CDR3 bases are TGTGCCAGCAAGGGGGGCGTAATCACCTACGAGCAGTACTTC.

The table lists this clonotype with a few counts. The chain links TRBV2 to TRBJ2-7; no firm D call. The CDR3 is 14 residues long. Trimming removed 4 bases at V and 2 bases at J, with 12 bases between. Germline V CDR1 and CDR2: SNHLY, FYNNEI. CDR3 DNA sequence: TGTGCCAGCAGTGGGTTGCGGAACACCTACGAGCAGTACTTC. This encodes CASSGLRNTYEQYF. Using reference TRBV2 and TRBJ2-7 for the parts outside the CDR3, the full variable domain is EPEVTQTPSHQVTQMGQEVILRCVPISNHLYFYWYRQILGQKVEFLVSFYNNEISEKSEIFDDQFSVERPDGSNFTLKIRSTKLEDSAMYFCASSGLRNTYEQYFGPGTRLTVT.

This clonotype was detected ten times or more. CDR3 sequence: CASSLPTGTGGSHEQFF. The CDR3 bases are TGTGCCAGCAGTCTCCCCACCGGGACAGGGGGCTCCCATGAGCAGTTCTTC. The V gene is TRBV27, the J gene TRBJ2-1; 12 positions agree with TRBD1. Trimming removed 5 bases from V and 8 bases from J; junction bases left unmatched: 13. The CDR3 spans 17 residues. The V gene's germline CDR1 is MNHEY and CDR2 SMNVEV (reference sequence).

This clonotype came up many times. For the CDR3, the DNA is TGTGCCAGCCTCAAGGCGGCTAGCGTAACCTACAATGAGCAGTTCTTC. It is translated as CASLKAASVTYNEQFF. The rearrangement links TRBV2 to TRBJ2-1, with D possibly matching TRBD2 (6 bases). Trimming pared 8 bases from V and 2 bases from J, leaving 19 bases between. This CDR3 is 16 amino acids long. Germline CDR1 SNHLY, CDR2 FYNNEI.

This clonotype was seen only a few times. The chain combines TRBV28 with TRBJ1-5, with a tentative D call TRBD1 (6 bases). Per the germline V gene, CDR1 is MDHEN and CDR2 is SYDVKM. Trimming removed 3 bases at V and 1 base at J, with 13 bases between. The CDR3 is 16 residues long. CDR3 sequence reads: CASSLMGGASNQPQHF. The CDR3 DNA reads as TGTGCCAGCAGTTTGATGGGGGGCGCAAGCAATCAGCCCCAGCATTTT.

This clonotype was detected ten times or more. The rearrangement links TRBV6-2 or TRBV6-3 to TRBJ2-1; TRBD1 is a possible D gene (6 bases). The CDR3 totals 16 residues. The germline V gene has CDR1 MNHEY and CDR2 SVGEGT. Trimming cost V 1 base and J 0 bases, with 10 bases left between them. CDR3 region: CASSYWTATSYNEQFF. The CDR3, as DNA: TGTGCCAGCAGTTACTGGACAGCGACCTCCTACAATGAGCAGTTCTTC.

The chain joins TRBV5-1 to TRBJ2-3; D ambiguous. Trimming took off 3 bases at V and 2 bases at J, with 10 bases between the two ends. The CDR3 covers 14 residues. From germline, CDR1 is SGHRS and CDR2 YFSETQ. CDR3: CASSSYSFTDTQYF. The CDR3 coding sequence is TGCGCCAGCAGCTCGTATTCCTTCACAGATACGCAGTATTTT.

This clonotype showed up many times. V is TRBV13 and J is TRBJ2-7, with D possibly matching TRBD1 (5 bases). CDR1 is PRHDT, CDR2 FYEKMQ, per germline (reference sequence). Trimming took off 5 bases at V and 4 bases at J, with 18 bases between the two ends. The CDR3 extends over 15 amino acids. The CDR3 spells CASSTRARAYYEQYF. For the CDR3, the DNA is TGTGCCAGCAGCACCCGCGCCAGGGCATATTACGAGCAGTACTTC.

This clonotype was detected only once. A read error may be the cause here, since a much bigger clone is one base away. This chain uses TRBV10-3 with TRBJ2-3; 8 bases are a match to TRBD1. J was trimmed by 0 bases and V by 5 bases; bases with no gene match: 4. Germline V gene data show CDR1 as ENHRY and CDR2 as SYGVKD. The CDR3 is made up of 15 amino acids. The CDR3 bases are TGTGCCATCAGTTACAGGGGGGCTAGCACAGATACGCAGTATTTT. Translated, it gives CAISYRGASTDTQYF.

In its sample, this clonotype was seen a few times. At one end, the junction sequence differs from germline, possibly due to a read error. The chain recombines TRBV7-2 with TRBJ2-1; 8 bases are a match to TRBD2. The CDR3 has 16 residues. Germline CDR1 and CDR2: SGHTA and FQGNSA. The CDR3 coding sequence is TGCGCCAGCAGCCTCAATTTAGCGGGGCCGTACAATGAGCAGTTCTTC. It yields the protein CASSLNLAGPYNEQFF.

This clonotype turned up a few times. The chain links TRBV27 to TRBJ1-4; perhaps TRBD1 as D (5 bases). Trimming stripped 7 bases from V and 4 bases from J, with 13 bases between. The CDR3 extends over 14 amino acids. Germline CDR1 and CDR2: MNHEY and SMNVEV (reference sequence). CDR3 loop: CASKGTDGNEKLFF. The CDR3 DNA follows: TGTGCCAGCAAAGGGACGGATGGTAATGAAAAACTGTTTTTT.

The genes are TRBV7-2 and TRBJ2-1, with TRBD2 matching over 15 bases. Trimming took 4 bases from V and 0 from J; bases not matched to a gene: 4. The CDR3 contains 18 residues. Per germline, CDR1 SGHTA and CDR2 FQGNSA. CDR3 sequence (DNA): TGTGCCAGCAGCTCCGGGACTAGCGGGGGGTCCTCCTACAATGAGCAGTTCTTC. It translates to CASSSGTSGGSSYNEQFF.

The rearrangement uses TRBV20-1 and TRBJ2-7; 10 bases are a match to TRBD2. Germline CDR1 reads DFQATT; CDR2 reads SNEGSKA (reference sequence). This CDR3 has 15 residues. V shed 3 bases and J 3 bases; nucleotides not matched to a gene: 8. The DNA of the CDR3 is TGCAGTGCTAGCCAAGGTCTAGCGGGAGACTACGAGCAGTACTTC. This codes for CSASQGLAGDYEQYF.

This clonotype was observed many times. This rearrangement joins TRBV19 to TRBJ1-5, with D maybe TRBD1 (5 bases). This CDR3 comprises 15 residues. Germline V gene data show CDR1 as LNHDA and CDR2 as SQIVND (reference sequence). V lost 4 bases and J lost 3, with 13 bases in between. The chain's CDR3 is CASSTTAMDNQPQHF. The CDR3 coding sequence is TGTGCCAGTAGTACGACAGCAATGGACAATCAGCCCCAGCATTTT.

The chain links TRBV20-1 to TRBJ1-6; weak D call: TRBD1 (6 bases). This CDR3 contains 16 residues. Trimming removed 0 bases at V and 5 bases at J, with 14 bases between. Germline lookup yields CDR1 DFQATT and CDR2 SNEGSKA (reference sequence). The CDR3 nucleotides are TGCAGTGCTAGAGATCTTTTAGGACAGAATAATTCACCCCTCCACTTT. It translates to CSARDLLGQNNSPLHF.

V is TRBV6-2 or TRBV6-3 and J is TRBJ2-2, with no clear D. Per the germline V gene, CDR1 is MNHEY and CDR2 is SVGEGT. The CDR3 loop spans 15 amino acids. Trimming shortened V by 4 bases and J by 3 bases, and 12 bases separated the two germline ends. This CDR3 reads CASSLVALDTGELFF. The CDR3 DNA follows: TGTGCCAGCAGTTTGGTAGCTCTCGACACCGGGGAGCTGTTTTTT.

The chain uses TRBV24-1 and TRBJ1-2; no clear D. Trimming removed 3 bases at V and 2 bases at J, with 6 bases between. Germline CDR1 KGHDR, CDR2 SFDVKD. The CDR3 runs 13 residues. CDR3 region: CATSDPANYGYTF. DNA of the CDR3: TGTGCCACCAGTGATCCGGCAAACTATGGCTACACCTTC.

This clonotype was picked up a small number of times. The V gene is TRBV9, the J gene TRBJ2-1; D is undetermined. The CDR3 is made up of 17 amino acids. V lost 3 bases, J lost 0 bases, and 16 bases lay in between. From germline, CDR1 is SGDLS and CDR2 YYNGEE. This CDR3 reads CASSGSRTPSSYNEQFF. The CDR3 DNA sequence: TGTGCCAGCAGCGGCTCTAGAACCCCAAGCTCCTACAATGAGCAGTTCTTC.

The chain combines TRBV5-1 with TRBJ1-4, with D perhaps matching TRBD1 (5 bases). CDR1 SGHRS and CDR2 YFSETQ come from the germline V gene. The CDR3 is made up of 15 amino acids. The V and J ends lost 0 bases and 8 bases respectively, with 14 bases between them. The CDR3 sequence is CASSLEAARGEKLFF. The CDR3 nucleotides are TGCGCCAGCAGCTTGGAGGCAGCCCGGGGGGAAAAACTGTTTTTT.

In this sample, this clonotype turned up many times. The V and J genes are TRBV11-2 and TRBJ2-1; no reliable D call. This CDR3 is 15 amino acids long. The germline gives CDR1 SGHAT, CDR2 FQNNGV. Trimming pared 2 bases from V and 4 bases from J, leaving 12 bases between. CDR3 nucleotides: TGTGCCAGCAGCTTATCTCAGGCGGCGTACAATGAGCAGTTCTTC. It is translated as CASSLSQAAYNEQFF.